The rows below give T cell receptor beta chains drawn from one sample of a study of post-analysis software for immune sequencing data. TCRdb re-called the PCR reads through MiXCR, storing one row per CDR3 protein. This table holds 650,000 to 900,000 distinct CDR3 sequences, 46% found once. What was sequenced was blood. The receptors were sampled from a girl aged 10 to 17 with multiple sclerosis. The CDR3 runs from the conserved cysteine through the conserved F or W. Fields, in order: clone size, J gene, V gene, D gene, CDR3 DNA, CDR3 protein. A D gene is named only where the DNA matches it firmly. The listing skips clone size in some rows; elsewhere it reads once, few, many or a size class.

once TRBJ1-2 TRBV4-3 . TGCGCCTGCAGCCAAGGGCCGGGCGTGGAGAATGGCTACACCTTC CACSQGPGVENGYTF
. TRBJ2-7 TRBV20-1 . TGCAGTGCTAGATACGGGGCCTACGAGCAGTACTTC CSARYGAYEQYF
. TRBJ1-1 TRBV29-1 . TGCAGCGTACAAATGAACACTGAAGCTTTCTTT CSVQMNTEAFF
. TRBJ1-2 TRBV25-1 . TGTGCCAGCAGTGGGGCGGGCCACTATGGCTACACCTTC CASSGAGHYGYTF
. TRBJ2-1 TRBV29-1 TRBD2 TGCAGCGTTGAAGGGACTAGCGGGAGGCCCTACAATGAGCAGTTCTTC CSVEGTSGRPYNEQFF
. TRBJ2-5 TRBV7-2 TRBD1 TGTGCCAGCAGAAAAGACAGGGTGGAATTTGAGACCCAGTACTTC CASRKDRVEFETQYF
. TRBJ2-7 TRBV9 TRBD1 TGTGCCAGCAGCGCGGGACAGGCCGCCGGGTACGAGCAGTACTTC CASSAGQAAGYEQYF
. TRBJ2-5 TRBV20-1 . TGCAGTGCTAGAGATTGGGCTAACCAAGAGACCCAGTACTTC CSARDWANQETQYF
many TRBJ1-2 TRBV6-6 . TGTGCCAGCAGTTACTCGGCAGGGGCTAAGGGCTACACCTTC CASSYSAGAKGYTF
. TRBJ2-7 TRBV4-3 TRBD2 TGCGCCAGCAGCCAAGGGGGGACTAGCTCCTACGAGCAGTACTTC CASSQGGTSSYEQYF
. TRBJ2-7 TRBV12-3/TRBV12-4 TRBD1 TGTGCCAGCAGTCATGCCGGGACAGCGCCCTACGAGCAGTACTTC CASSHAGTAPYEQYF